A single sample is the source of the 18 T cell receptor beta chains below, sequenced in a study of human versus mouse CDR3 diversity and MHC coevolution. Sequencing used immunoSEQ multiplex PCR; TCRdb keeps in-frame clones, though not all of them. Among tens of thousands of clones, around 94% were seen once, and the ten largest hold approximately 17%. The sequenced material came from naive CD4+ T cells from blood. Documented subset: CD45RO-negative CD62L-positive naive CD4 T cells. The receptor set was obtained from a person in their sixties or seventies in good health.

V is TRBV12-2 and J is TRBJ1-2; the DNA was not compared with TRBD1, the D call given in the table. TRBV12-2 represents a pseudogene. CDR3 length: 14 amino acids. The CDR3 region has the DNA TGTGCAAGTCGCTTGGACAGACCGTCCTATGGCTACACCTTC. Translation: CASRLDRPSYGYTF.

This clone showed up just a few times. This chain connects TRBV5-1 to TRBJ1-2; 8 bases line up with TRBD1. With 4 bases clipped from V and 4 bases from J, the junction kept 6 bases outside the gene matches. CDR1 SGHRS and CDR2 YFSETQ come from the germline V gene. The CDR3 has 14 residues. The CDR3 region has the DNA TGCGCCAGCAGCCCGACAGGGGAGGGCTATGGCTACACCTTC. This encodes CASSPTGEGYGYTF.

The rearrangement links TRBV6-5 to TRBJ2-5, with D maybe TRBD2 (7 bases). Per the germline V gene, CDR1 is MNHEY and CDR2 is SVGAGI. The CDR3 consists of 16 residues. V was trimmed by 2 bases and J by 5 bases, leaving 18 bases between them. DNA for the CDR3: TGTGCCAGCAGTTACAGGAGCGGGAAAGGGGGGGAGACCCAGTACTTC. This encodes CASSYRSGKGGETQYF.

This chain connects TRBV7-9 to TRBJ2-2; D uncertain. Trimming left V 1 base short and J 1 base short, with 4 bases between. The CDR3 runs to 14 residues. CDR1 SEHNR and CDR2 FQNEAQ come from the germline V gene (reference sequence). CDR3 amino acids: CASSLVQNTGELFF. The CDR3 DNA sequence: TGTGCCAGCAGCTTAGTCCAGAACACCGGGGAGCTGTTTTTT.

This chain connects TRBV5-1 to TRBJ2-1; unclear D gene. The CDR3 runs to 13 residues. Germline values: CDR1 SGHRS, CDR2 YFSETQ. Trimming stripped 2 bases from V and 3 bases from J, with 6 bases between. The CDR3 spells CASSLLRYNEQFF. The CDR3 DNA reads TGCGCCAGCAGCTTACTCCGCTACAATGAGCAGTTCTTC.

The CDR3 DNA reads TGCGCCAGCAGCTTGGCCGGGGTGGCAGGTGAAAAACTGTTTTTT. This sequence encodes CASSLAGVAGEKLFF. The chain links TRBV5-1 to TRBJ1-4; D is undetermined. V lost 0 bases and J 7 bases, leaving 13 bases between the germline ends. Germline CDR1 SGHRS, CDR2 YFSETQ. The CDR3 extends over 15 amino acids.

V is TRBV21-1 and J is TRBJ2-7; no DNA check was done on the table's D call, TRBD2. TRBV21-1 is reported as a pseudogene. This CDR3 region has 14 residues. CDR3 in amino acids: CASSGLAGYYEQYF. CDR3 bases: TGTGCCAGCAGCGGACTAGCGGGTTACTACGAGCAGTACTTC.

This chain connects TRBV6-1 to TRBJ2-1; TRBD2 agrees at 11 bases. Germline CDR1 is MNHNS and CDR2 is SASEGT. The CDR3 is 17 amino acids. V was pared by 3 bases and J by 6 bases, with 10 bases of the junction left unmatched. This CDR3 is CASSDQPGTSGRNEQFF. As DNA, the CDR3 is TGTGCCAGCAGTGACCAACCCGGGACTAGCGGCCGCAATGAGCAGTTCTTC.

The chain joins TRBV19 to TRBJ2-6; 13 bases agree with TRBD2. Unmatched junction bases numbered 5, after V lost 6 bases and J lost 0 bases. The CDR3 has 18 amino acids. Germline V gene sequence: CDR1 LNHDA, CDR2 SQIVND (reference sequence). CDR3 amino acids: CASSDTSGRGSGANVLTF. The DNA for the CDR3 is TGTGCCAGTAGCGATACTAGCGGGAGGGGCTCTGGGGCCAACGTCCTGACTTTC.

The chain uses TRBV18 and TRBJ2-5; TRBD2 matches 7 bases. The DNA end is more similar to TRBJ2-7, so the J call may be wrong. The CDR3 length is 15 residues. CDR1 is KGHSH and CDR2 is LQKENI in the germline V gene. CDR3 in amino acids: CASSTILANSYEQYF. In DNA form, the CDR3 reads TGTGCCAGCTCCACCATACTAGCGAACTCCTACGAGCAGTACTTC.

The chain carries TRBV27 and TRBJ2-7, with a weak D call TRBD2 (5 bases). Germline loops: CDR1 MNHEY, CDR2 SMNVEV (reference sequence). The CDR3 has 15 residues. V lost 4 bases and J 3 bases, leaving 16 bases between the germline ends. CDR3 nucleotide sequence: TGTGCCAGCAGTTCGCCCGCGGGCAGAAACTACGAGCAGTACTTC. It is translated as CASSSPAGRNYEQYF.

The chain links TRBV2 to TRBJ2-7; 8 nucleotides align to TRBD2. The V gene end was trimmed by 6 bases and the J gene end by 0 bases; junction bases not matched to a gene: 7. Germline V gene data show CDR1 as SNHLY and CDR2 as FYNNEI. The CDR3 consists of 15 residues. CDR3 residues: CASSPLAASSYEQYF. CDR3 nucleotides: TGTGCCAGCAGCCCACTAGCGGCTTCCTCCTACGAGCAGTACTTC.

The J gene is TRBJ2-1, the V gene TRBV11-3; D is perhaps TRBD1 (6 bases). Deletions cut 5 bases from V and 3 bases from J, with 14 bases between. The germline CDR1 and CDR2 sequences are SGHNT and YENEEA. The CDR3 is made up of 15 amino acids. In DNA, the CDR3 is TGTGCCAGCAGCCCCCGCGGCAGGGGCTACAATGAGCAGTTCTTC. This codes for CASSPRGRGYNEQFF.

The chain employs TRBV19 and TRBJ1-5, with TRBD1 identical over 7 bases. Germline V gene data show CDR1 as LNHDA and CDR2 as SQIVND (reference sequence). This CDR3 is built from 15 residues. V shed 7 bases and J 4 bases; nucleotides not matched to a gene: 10. CDR3 sequence (DNA): TGTGCCAGTACCAGCAACGGACAGGCTAATCAGCCCCAGCATTTT. Translated: CASTSNGQANQPQHF.

This clone is a singleton in its sample. V usage is TRBV28 and J usage is TRBJ1-2; 7 bases line up with TRBD1. The CDR3 spans 16 residues. Germline assignment: CDR1 MDHEN and CDR2 SYDVKM. V gave up 6 bases and J gave up 0 bases; unmatched junction bases: 10. This CDR3 reads CASRGTASYSNYGYTF. The CDR3 nucleotides read TGTGCCAGCAGAGGGACAGCTAGCTACTCTAACTATGGCTACACCTTC.

J is TRBJ2-5 and V is TRBV18; D unclear. V was shortened by 3 bases and J by 2 bases, with 4 bases between the two germline ends. Germline-derived CDR1 and CDR2 are KGHSH and LQKENI. There are 12 residues in the CDR3. CDR3 DNA: TGTGCCAGCTCACCCCAACAAGAGACCCAGTACTTC. Translated, it gives CASSPQQETQYF.

The chain combines TRBV28 with TRBJ1-2, with 7 bases lining up with TRBD1. This CDR3 is built from 15 residues. Germline values: CDR1 MDHEN, CDR2 SYDVKM. The V and J ends lost 4 bases and 3 bases, in that order; junction bases with no gene match: 8. CDR3 DNA: TGTGCCAGCAGTTCGCGACAGGGCTCCCACTATGGCTACACCTTC. Protein sequence: CASSSRQGSHYGYTF.

The genes are TRBV9 and TRBJ2-3; 11 bases align to TRBD1. From germline, CDR1 is SGDLS and CDR2 YYNGEE. V was clipped by 5 bases and J by 2 bases; unmatched bases: 7. The CDR3 totals 16 residues. The CDR3 nucleotides are TGTGCCAGCAGTGGGCGGACAGGGGGCGACACAGATACGCAGTATTTT. Translated: CASSGRTGGDTDTQYF.